This T cell receptor beta chain was found in a study of cytomegalovirus exposure and HLA in healthy donors. The CDR3 has 14 amino acids. Germline CDR1 SNHLY, CDR2 FYNNEI. The V end lost 5 bases, the J end lost 1 base, and 11 bases lay between the germline ends. Whole-study findings and limits: When the data were analyzed later, several of the most significant clusters appeared to be linked to common viral pathogens.

Primers included in the PCR were 60 Vbeta and 13 Jbeta primers. Clones were sequenced by immunoSEQ multiplex PCR, and TCRdb holds only the in-frame ones, with some missing. The table shows about 160,000 clones, with roughly three quarters occurring only once. As concerns this clone: Its cognate antigen is unknown.

The sequencing input was PBMCs. The sequence was obtained from a man aged 55 to 69 in good health and CMV-seronegative. This chain connects TRBV2 to TRBJ1-1; D is ambiguous. The CDR3 reads CASSPQAGNTEAFF. Written as DNA, the CDR3 is TGTGCCAGCAGTCCCCAGGCCGGGAACACTGAAGCTTTCTTT.